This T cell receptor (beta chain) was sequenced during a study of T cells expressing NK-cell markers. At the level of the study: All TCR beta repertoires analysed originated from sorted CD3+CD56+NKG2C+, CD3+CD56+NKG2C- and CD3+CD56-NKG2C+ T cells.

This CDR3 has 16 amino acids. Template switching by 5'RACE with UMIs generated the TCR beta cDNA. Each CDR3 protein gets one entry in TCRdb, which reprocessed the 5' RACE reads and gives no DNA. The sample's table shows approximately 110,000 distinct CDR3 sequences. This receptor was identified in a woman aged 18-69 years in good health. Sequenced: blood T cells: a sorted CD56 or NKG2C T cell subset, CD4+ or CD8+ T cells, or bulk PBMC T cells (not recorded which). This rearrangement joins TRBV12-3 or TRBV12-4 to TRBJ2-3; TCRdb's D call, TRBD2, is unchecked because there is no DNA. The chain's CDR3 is CASTPAVGGRGDTQYF.